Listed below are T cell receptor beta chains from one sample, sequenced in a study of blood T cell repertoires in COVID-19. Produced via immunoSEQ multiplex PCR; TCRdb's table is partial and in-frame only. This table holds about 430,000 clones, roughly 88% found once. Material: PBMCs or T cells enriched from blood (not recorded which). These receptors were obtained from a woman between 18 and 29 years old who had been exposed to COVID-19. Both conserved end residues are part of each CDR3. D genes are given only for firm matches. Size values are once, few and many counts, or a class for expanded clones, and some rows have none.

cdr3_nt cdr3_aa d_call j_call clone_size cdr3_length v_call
TGTGCCAGCAGCCCCGCCGGTGTAGAGCAGTTCTTC CASSPAGVEQFF . TRBJ2-1 . 12 TRBV7-2
TGTGCCAGTAGTATGCTAGCGGGAGGCGAGCAGTACTTC CASSMLAGGEQYF TRBD2 TRBJ2-7 . 13 TRBV19
TGTGCCAGCAGTTTATCAGGGACAGGGGGCTACGAGCAGTACTTC CASSLSGTGGYEQYF TRBD1 TRBJ2-7 . 15 TRBV28
TGTGCCAGCAGTGAGGCCGGGACAAAATATGGCTACACCTTC CASSEAGTKYGYTF . TRBJ1-2 . 14 TRBV6-1
TGCGCCAGCAGTGCGAGCGGTCCGTTCACAGATACGCAGTATTTT CASSASGPFTDTQYF . TRBJ2-3 . 15 TRBV10-1
TGTGCCAGCAGTTTTCGTAATGAGCAGTTCTTC CASSFRNEQFF . TRBJ2-1 . 11 TRBV28
TGCGCCAGCAGCCGGGCCTTTCAGGGCGAGCAGTACTTC CASSRAFQGEQYF . TRBJ2-7 . 13 TRBV10-1
TGTGCCAGCAGTGACAGGGCCTACGAGCAGTACTTC CASSDRAYEQYF TRBD1 TRBJ2-7 . 12 TRBV28
TGTGCCAGCTCACCACCGGGGGGGGCAGAGACCCAGTACTTC CASSPPGGAETQYF . TRBJ2-5 . 14 TRBV18
TGTGCCACCAGTGACCCTACCGGGACTAGCGGGGGGGCAGTCGAGCAGTTCTTC CATSDPTGTSGGAVEQFF TRBD2 TRBJ2-1 . 18 TRBV24-1
TGCGCCAGCAGCCCGCCAGGGGGGCCCTACGAGCAGTACTTC CASSPPGGPYEQYF . TRBJ2-7 . 14 TRBV4-1
TGCGCCAGCAGCTTGGGACTAGTCTCGGGCACCGGGGAGCTGTTTTTT CASSLGLVSGTGELFF . TRBJ2-2 . 16 TRBV5-1
TGTGCCAGCAGCTTATCTCAAGCGGGGGGTGTGCAGTACTTC CASSLSQAGGVQYF TRBD2 TRBJ2-7 . 14 TRBV7-2
TGTGCCAGCAGCTTGTCTGGCGGAGGAAACACCATATATTTT CASSLSGGGNTIYF . TRBJ1-3 . 14 TRBV11-2
TGTGCCAGTAGTCTCCCCGGGACAGGGGGAAACAATCAGCCCCAGCATTTT CASSLPGTGGNNQPQHF TRBD1 TRBJ1-5 . 17 TRBV19
TGTGCTAGTGGTTTTTGGGCTAGCGGGAGTATCGAGCAGTACTTC CASGFWASGSIEQYF TRBD2 TRBJ2-7 once 15 TRBV12-5
TGTGCCAGCAGCTTAGGTGGAGATAATTCACCCCTCCACTTT CASSLGGDNSPLHF . TRBJ1-6 . 14 TRBV7-8
TGTGCCAGCAGCCCCAGACGGGACTATGGCTACACCTTC CASSPRRDYGYTF . TRBJ1-2 . 13 TRBV12-3/TRBV12-4
TGCGCCAGCAGCCAAGACGAAGGGCTAGCGGGGGACAATGAGCAGTTCTTC CASSQDEGLAGDNEQFF TRBD2 TRBJ2-1 . 17 TRBV4-3
TGTGCCAGCAGCCAAGATAGTGCGGGGAGGGATGAAAAACTGTTTTTT CASSQDSAGRDEKLFF . TRBJ1-4 . 16 TRBV4-2
TGTGCCAGTCGATCAGGGGCCCACACCGGGGAGCTGTTTTTT CASRSGAHTGELFF . TRBJ2-2 once 14 TRBV19
TGTGCCAGCAGCGACGGACATACCGGGGAGCTGTTTTTT CASSDGHTGELFF . TRBJ2-2 . 13 TRBV3-1/TRBV3-2
TGTGCCAGCAGCCAACCTGGGCAAGTCTCCTACAATGAGCAGTTCTTC CASSQPGQVSYNEQFF . TRBJ2-1 . 16 TRBV3-1/TRBV3-2
TGTGCCAGTAGTTCTGCGGACAACCTGAACACCGGGGAGCTGTTTTTT CASSSADNLNTGELFF . TRBJ2-2 . 16 TRBV19
TGTGCCAGCAGCTTAGTATGGTCAGATGAAAAACTGTTTTTT CASSLVWSDEKLFF . TRBJ1-4 . 14 TRBV7-2
TGCGCCAGCAGCTTGGGACAGGGGGCGGGACAGCCCCAGCATTTT CASSLGQGAGQPQHF TRBD1 TRBJ1-5 . 15 TRBV5-1
TGTGCCAGCTCTCCGTCCGGGACAGGGGGCGGAAAACTGTTTTTT CASSPSGTGGGKLFF TRBD1 TRBJ1-4 once 15 TRBV18
TGTGCCAGCAGCCAAGATCCCAGCGGGAGCGAATGGGGAGGCTACAATGAGCAGTTCTTC CASSQDPSGSEWGGYNEQFF TRBD2 TRBJ2-1 many 20 TRBV14
TGCAGCGTCCCAATGGAGGGCTCCTACGAGCAGTACTTC CSVPMEGSYEQYF . TRBJ2-7 . 13 TRBV29-1
TGTGCCAGCAGCTTGAATATGGGACAGGGCCACGAGCAGTACTTC CASSLNMGQGHEQYF TRBD1 TRBJ2-7 once 15 TRBV5-4
TGCAGCGCTCATACCAGCTCCTACAATGAGCAGTTCTTC CSAHTSSYNEQFF . TRBJ2-1 . 13 TRBV29-1
TGTGCCAGCTCACAATGGAGCGGTTCCTACAATGAGCAGTTCTTC CASSQWSGSYNEQFF . TRBJ2-1 . 15 TRBV18
TGCGCCAGCAGCTTGCGGGACTTCTCCTACAATGAGCAGTTCTTC CASSLRDFSYNEQFF . TRBJ2-1 . 15 TRBV5-1
TGTGCCAGCAGCCCCCGGCAGGGGGCTAACTATGGCTACACCTTC CASSPRQGANYGYTF TRBD1 TRBJ1-2 . 15 TRBV7-8
TGTGCCGCAAGCCTAGCGGGGTCCACAGATACGCAGTATTTT CAASLAGSTDTQYF TRBD2 TRBJ2-3 . 14 TRBV6-5
TGTGCCAGCAGCTTGTTAGGAGACAATCAGCCCCAGCATTTT CASSLLGDNQPQHF . TRBJ1-5 . 14 TRBV7-9
TGCAGTGCTAGTCCGGGAGCCCAAGTCGACGAGCAGTACTTC CSASPGAQVDEQYF . TRBJ2-7 . 14 TRBV20-1
TGTGCCAGCAGTTTGGGGGGGAGGGCAGATACGCAGTATTTT CASSLGGRADTQYF TRBD2 TRBJ2-3 . 14 TRBV28
TGTGCCAGCAGCCAAGTGCCACGTTTTTCGGGGGACGCCTACGAGCAGTACTTC CASSQVPRFSGDAYEQYF . TRBJ2-7 few 18 TRBV3-1/TRBV3-2
TGTGCCAGCCCTTCCGGGGGGGCGGGTTCACCCCTCCACTTT CASPSGGAGSPLHF . TRBJ1-6 . 14 TRBV2
TGTGCCACCAGCAGAACCCCTATCCTGACTAGGACCAATGAGCAGTTCTTC CATSRTPILTRTNEQFF . TRBJ2-1 . 17 TRBV15
TGTGCCAGCAGCTTCGGGACAGGGGGCGTTAAGGAGACCCAGTACTTC CASSFGTGGVKETQYF TRBD1 TRBJ2-5 . 16 TRBV7-2
TGTGCCAGCAGCTTCGGTTCACCCCTCCACTTT CASSFGSPLHF . TRBJ1-6 . 11 TRBV11-2
TGTGCCAGCAGCCCCGGGACAGGGCCCGACACCGGGGAGCTGTTTTTT CASSPGTGPDTGELFF TRBD1 TRBJ2-2 . 16 TRBV7-9
TGTGCCAGCAGTTTATTACCGGGGACAGGTCAAGAGACCCAGTACTTC CASSLLPGTGQETQYF TRBD1 TRBJ2-5 . 16 TRBV28
TGTGCCAGCATTAGGCGACAGGGGGCGACAGATACGCAGTATTTT CASIRRQGATDTQYF TRBD1 TRBJ2-3 . 15 TRBV6-5